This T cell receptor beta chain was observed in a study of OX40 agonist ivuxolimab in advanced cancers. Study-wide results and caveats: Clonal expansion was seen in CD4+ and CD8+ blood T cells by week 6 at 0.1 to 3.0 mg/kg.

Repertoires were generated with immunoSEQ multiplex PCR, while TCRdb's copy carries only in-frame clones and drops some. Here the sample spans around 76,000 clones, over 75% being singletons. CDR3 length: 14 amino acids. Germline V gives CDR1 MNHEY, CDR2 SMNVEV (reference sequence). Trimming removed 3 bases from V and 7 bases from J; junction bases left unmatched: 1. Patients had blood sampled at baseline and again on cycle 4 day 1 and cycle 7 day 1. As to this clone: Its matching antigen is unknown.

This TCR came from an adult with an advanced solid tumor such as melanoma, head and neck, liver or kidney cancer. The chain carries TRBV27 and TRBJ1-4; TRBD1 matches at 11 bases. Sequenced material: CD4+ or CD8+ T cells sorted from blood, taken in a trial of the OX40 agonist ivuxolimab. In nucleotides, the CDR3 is TGTGCCAGCAGTTTGGGACAGGGGGGTGAAAAACTGTTTTTT. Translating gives CASSLGQGGEKLFF.